This passage covers 15 T cell receptor beta chains from one sample sequenced in a study of cytomegalovirus exposure and HLA in healthy donors. PCR used 60 Vbeta primers and 13 Jbeta primers. TCRdb keeps only in-frame clones here, not all; method: immunoSEQ multiplex PCR. The sample holds approximately 170,000 clones, roughly 80% seen once. Sequencing was performed on PBMCs. These receptor sequences come from a male donor in good health and CMV-seronegative.

The rearrangement joins TRBV29-1 to TRBJ1-1; the D gene is possibly TRBD1 (6 bases). With 7 bases removed from V and 1 base from J, the gap between germline ends came to 22 bases. Germline loops: CDR1 SQVTM, CDR2 ANQGSEA. This CDR3 has 16 residues. CDR3 region: CSAVDRLINANTEAFF. Here the CDR3 DNA reads TGCAGCGCGGTAGACAGGCTAATAAACGCGAACACTGAAGCTTTCTTT.

This chain links TRBV10-3 with TRBJ2-3; 8 bases line up with TRBD2. Looked up from germline, CDR1 is ENHRY and CDR2 is SYGVKD. V lost 4 bases, J lost 5 bases, and 2 bases stayed unmatched. The CDR3 spans 13 residues. This chain's CDR3 is CAISGREGDTQYF. The CDR3 region has the DNA TGTGCCATCAGTGGACGGGAGGGAGATACGCAGTATTTT.

V gene TRBV27 combines with J gene TRBJ2-7; weak D call: TRBD1 (6 bases). The germline gives CDR1 MNHEY, CDR2 SMNVEV (reference sequence). The length of the CDR3 is 13 residues. Trimming took 6 bases from V and 6 from J, leaving 15 bases between them. CDR3 in DNA: TGTGCCAGCAGGCGCACAGGGAATCCCGAGCAGTACTTC. This codes for CASRRTGNPEQYF.

The V gene is TRBV7-9, the J gene TRBJ2-1; 13 nucleotides line up with TRBD2. Germline V gene sequence: CDR1 SEHNR, CDR2 FQNEAQ (reference sequence). The CDR3 totals 16 residues. Trimming removed 1 base from V and 9 bases from J; junction bases left unmatched: 6. As DNA, the CDR3 is TGTGCCAGCAGCTTAGGGACTAGCGGGGGTCCGGGTGAGCAGTTCTTC. Protein product: CASSLGTSGGPGEQFF.

The count of this clone is one. The V gene is TRBV30, the J gene TRBJ2-7; a weak D match, TRBD1 (5 bases). From germline, CDR1 is GTSNPN and CDR2 SVGIG (reference sequence). There are 17 residues in the CDR3. V was shortened by 4 bases and J by 3 bases, with 25 bases between the two germline ends. The CDR3 DNA is TGTGCCTGGAATGATCTGAGCAGGGCTTCGGCGGTCTACGAGCAGTACTTC. As protein: CAWNDLSRASAVYEQYF.

This clone occurred a few times. The chain joins TRBV19 to TRBJ1-3; D gene ambiguous. This CDR3 spans 16 amino acids. Germline V gene lookup returns CDR1 LNHDA and CDR2 SQIVND (reference sequence). V was shortened by 3 bases and J by 2 bases, with 14 bases between the two germline ends. The CDR3 region is CASSIDDSSTGNTIYF. CDR3 coding DNA: TGTGCCAGTAGTATTGACGACTCCTCAACTGGAAACACCATATATTTT.

The chain employs TRBV4-2 and TRBJ1-1, with no clear D. CDR1 is LGHNA and CDR2 is YNFKEQ in the germline V gene. This CDR3 comprises 14 residues. V was shortened by 4 bases and J by 0 bases, with 9 bases between the two germline ends. This chain's CDR3 is CASSRAGMNTEAFF. The CDR3 DNA sequence: TGTGCCAGCAGCCGGGCGGGGATGAACACTGAAGCTTTCTTT.

This clone was seen just once. The chain is built from TRBV10-3 and TRBJ2-6, with 7 bases identical to TRBD2. The CDR3 has 15 amino acids. Germline CDR1 is ENHRY and CDR2 is SYGVKD. The V gene end was trimmed by 8 bases and the J gene end by 0 bases; junction bases not matched to a gene: 4. CDR3 coding DNA: TGTGCCATCGGGAGGGACCGCTCTGGGGCCAACGTCCTGACTTTC. Translation gives CAIGRDRSGANVLTF.

V gene TRBV4-2 combines with J gene TRBJ2-1, with TRBD2 matching over 11 bases. Trimming took 4 bases from V and 12 from J; bases not matched to a gene: 8. The germline CDR1 and CDR2 sequences are LGHNA and YNFKEQ. CDR3 length: 14 residues. The CDR3 loop reads CASSRLSGTSGQFF. Here the CDR3 DNA reads TGTGCCAGCAGCCGGCTTAGCGGGACTAGCGGGCAGTTCTTC.

The chain links TRBV5-1 to TRBJ1-4; D call uncertain. Between the trimmed V and J ends, which lost 4 bases and 5 bases, there was a span of 15 bases. Germline V gene data show CDR1 as SGHRS and CDR2 as YFSETQ. The CDR3 extends over 15 amino acids. CDR3 in amino acids: CASSVSGVPNEKLFF. The CDR3 nucleotides read TGCGCCAGCAGCGTGTCGGGAGTCCCAAATGAAAAACTGTTTTTT.

The chain is built from TRBV6-1 and TRBJ2-5; 10 positions agree with TRBD2. With V trimmed by 0 bases and J by 5 bases, 9 bases remained unmatched. Germline values: CDR1 MNHNS, CDR2 SASEGT. CDR3 length equals 17 residues. The CDR3 here is CASSEALQAGGQETQYF. CDR3 DNA: TGTGCCAGCAGTGAAGCGCTTCAAGCGGGGGGGCAGGAGACCCAGTACTTC.

Of note for this clone: Other DNA sequences in this sample translate to the same CDR3. V gene TRBV7-9 combines with J gene TRBJ1-2; 8 bases map to TRBD1. CDR1 is SEHNR and CDR2 is FQNEAQ in the germline V gene (reference sequence). This CDR3 region has 15 residues. V shed 5 bases, J shed 7 bases, and the junction held 12 bases outside the gene matches. The DNA for the CDR3 is TGTGCCAGCAGCCGCCAGGGGCAGGGGGCTGGTGGCTACACCTTC. It is translated as CASSRQGQGAGGYTF.

Points on this clone: This sample includes further DNA sequences coding for the same CDR3. The V and J genes are TRBV6-5 and TRBJ1-1, with D maybe TRBD1 (5 bases). The germline V gene encodes CDR1 MNHEY and CDR2 SVGAGI. V was pared by 2 bases and J by 3 bases, with 7 bases between. The CDR3 length is 13 residues. CDR3 in amino acids: CASSYRGDTEAFF. The DNA for the CDR3 is TGTGCCAGCAGTTACCGGGGGGACACTGAAGCTTTCTTT.

This sequence joins TRBV11-2 and TRBJ2-7, with 7 bases matching TRBD1. V dropped 5 bases and J dropped 0; count of bases not matched to a gene: 7. The CDR3 contains 15 residues. Germline CDR1 and CDR2: SGHAT and FQNNGV. The CDR3 region has the DNA TGTGCCAGCAGCCCCACAGGGGAGACCTCCTACGAGCAGTACTTC. Encoded protein: CASSPTGETSYEQYF.

This clone has just one count. The chain has TRBV6-1 and TRBJ2-2; D ambiguous. Germline V CDR1 and CDR2: MNHNS, SASEGT. Deletions cut 6 bases from V and 1 base from J, with 3 bases between. This CDR3 has 12 residues. CDR3 protein: CASSRNTGELFF. CDR3 sequence (DNA): TGTGCCAGCAGCCGGAACACCGGGGAGCTGTTTTTT.